The rows below give T cell receptor beta chains drawn from one sample of a study of blood T cell repertoires in COVID-19. Assay used: immunoSEQ multiplex PCR; TCRdb lists only in-frame clones, some missing. In the table there are about 200,000 clones, 75% to 95% of which are singletons. The sequenced material came from peripheral blood. These receptors came from a man aged 50 to 59 with acute or convalescent COVID-19. Each CDR3 is given with its conserved first and last residue. Expanded clones are given a class, and other clones once, few, many or no size at all.

>TRBJ2-3|TRBV5-1|-
CASSLTTGTDTQYF
>TRBJ1-6|TRBV28|-
CASSRQLGGTISPLHF
>TRBJ2-5|TRBV30|-
CAWTRAPIGTQYF
>TRBJ2-1|TRBV28|once
CASTPGGDYNEQFF
>TRBJ1-5|TRBV28|-
CASSFTGVYSNQPQHF
>TRBJ1-1|TRBV28|-
CASSLLQGRTEAFF
>TRBJ2-1|TRBV2|-
CAQPLAGAYNEQFF
>TRBJ1-4|TRBV2|-
CASIEGRGLSEKLFF
>TRBJ2-1|TRBV7-9|-
CASSRAGGSYNEQFF
>TRBJ2-2|TRBV28|-
CASSFRSYRTGSAGELFF
>TRBJ1-3|TRBV7-9|-
CASSHRGQGNTIYF
>TRBJ2-7|TRBV18|-
CASSPEAPMYEQYF
>TRBJ2-3|TRBV5-1|-
CASSLGLQGDTQYF
>TRBJ1-1|TRBV6-5|-
CASSNNRDSGHKAFF
>TRBJ2-6|TRBV6-6|-
CASSYRGLPGANVLTF
>TRBJ2-2|TRBV3-1/TRBV3-2|-
CASSQDATGETGELFF
>TRBJ2-7|TRBV24-1|-
CATSGRDSYEQYF
>TRBJ2-3|TRBV10-3|once
CAISDGDNTDTQYF
>TRBJ2-5|TRBV7-9|-
CASSATRREETQYF
>TRBJ2-1|TRBV11-2|once
CASSSPTGLADERFF
>TRBJ2-5|TRBV7-3|-
CASSLNGETQYF
>TRBJ2-2|TRBV7-3|once
CASSLAGGRNTGELFF
>TRBJ1-3|TRBV3-1/TRBV3-2|-
CASSQGQSSGNTIYF
>TRBJ1-5|TRBV7-9|-
CASTPLSGTGGQPQHF
>TRBJ2-3|TRBV15|many
CATSRDRAGDGDTQYF
>TRBJ2-2|TRBV5-1|-
CASQKGQGAAGELFF
>TRBJ1-1|TRBV4-2|once
CASSPRDRNTEAFF
>TRBJ2-2|TRBV7-8|-
CASSLWLAGVQVNTGELFF
>TRBJ2-7|TRBV10-1|few
CASSKRGSGSHEQYF
>TRBJ1-2|TRBV25-1|-
CASSLRGLGGYTF
>TRBJ2-7|TRBV3-1/TRBV3-2|once
CASSHGLAGPYEQYF
>TRBJ2-1|TRBV11-2|-
CASSQLAGGHNEQFF
>TRBJ2-1|TRBV7-6|-
CASSLTGGREQFF
>TRBJ2-3|TRBV4-2|-
CASSARGTQEYTDTQYF
>TRBJ1-2|TRBV18|-
CASSPDSTYGYTF
>TRBJ1-5|TRBV24-1|-
CATSDTQTGTGAGQPQHF
>TRBJ1-5|TRBV24-1|-
CATGLQEPQHF
>TRBJ2-1|TRBV28|-
CASSSSGGGSYNEQFF
>TRBJ2-1|TRBV5-4|-
CASHLSGRTIYNEQFF
>TRBJ2-2|TRBV5-8|-
CASSLYRELFF
>TRBJ1-1|TRBV7-6|few
CASSAQENTEAFF
>TRBJ2-3|TRBV3-1/TRBV3-2|-
CASSRLAYTSTDTQYF
>TRBJ1-1|TRBV4-2|-
CASSQDRGAFF
>TRBJ2-4|TRBV3-1/TRBV3-2|-
CASSQNREGTKNIQYF
>TRBJ2-3|TRBV7-2|-
CASSLAQAGVDTQYF
>TRBJ1-5|TRBV19|-
CASRGTGGNQPQHF
>TRBJ1-1|TRBV30|-
CAWTGQRNTEAFF
>TRBJ1-5|TRBV30|-
CAWSRGNSGYSNQPQHF
>TRBJ1-1|TRBV3-1/TRBV3-2|-
CASSTSVGRAFF
>TRBJ2-3|TRBV3-1/TRBV3-2|-
CASSFRTSGRTDTQYF
>TRBJ1-1|TRBV7-6|-
CASSLEKGARYTEAFF
>TRBJ1-2|TRBV4-2|-
CASSRTDRGTYGYTF
>TRBJ2-3|TRBV7-2|-
CASRSGTSTDTQYF